This T cell receptor beta chain originates from a study of Graves' ophthalmopathy and Graves' hyperthyroidism (dated by TCRdb to the late 2010s). Turning to the overall study: Peripheral blood was collected before any treatment was given, at the time of initial diagnosis. Once sampling was done, hyperthyroidism patients were given methimazole at a starting dose of 30 mg daily, while ophthalmopathy patients were given high-dose intravenous methylprednisolone. TCR beta repertoire signatures were used to distinguish Graves' ophthalmopathy from Graves' hyperthyroidism and to predict progression to ophthalmopathy. In over 5 hyperthyroidism patients, the T-cell repertoire of thyroid tissue was compared with the T-cell repertoire of blood. In total, approximately 130 blood samples were TCR-sequenced: approximately 42 ophthalmopathy, over 70 hyperthyroidism and around 17 hyperthyroidism-to-ophthalmopathy patients. An independent validation cohort comprised around 20 hyperthyroidism patients and about 16 patients who later progressed from hyperthyroidism to ophthalmopathy. To explore V-J signatures distinguishing ophthalmopathy from hyperthyroidism, a discovery set of roughly 100 patients (roughly 42 ophthalmopathy, roughly 60 stable hyperthyroidism) was enrolled.

Regarding this clonotype: Its antigen is unknown. It has no much larger one-base neighbor in the sample; base qualities were not kept.

Ophthalmopathy patients were characterized by moderately to severely active disease, a Clinical Activity Score of at least 3, a NOSPECS grade of at least 4, and a disease duration under 3 months. Patients with other autoimmune diseases, uncontrolled infections, pregnancy or lactation were excluded from the study. Clinical symptoms, serum thyroxine, TRAb, thyroid ultrasound and orbital computed tomography formed the basis of the diagnosis. PBMCs were isolated from roughly 10 ml of fresh peripheral blood by Ficoll-Paque density gradient centrifugation. Total RNA was extracted with Trizol reagent and quality-checked on an Agilent 2100 Bioanalyzer. For repertoire sequencing, TCR beta CDR3 regions were amplified from RNA transcripts. The first round of RT-PCR was done with HTBI primers and the Qiagen OneStep RT-PCR kit, and was followed by a second round of multiplex PCR, then size selection and purification. Sequencing of the libraries was carried out on an Illumina HiSeq2000 in paired-end mode with 100 bp reads. Per the authors' processing: Reads were processed with SOAPnuke, discarding reads with adapters, uncalled bases, mean Phred below 15, or no exact constant-primer or identifier match. High-quality paired reads were merged with COPE v1.2.5. Each unique nucleotide sequence was defined as a clonotype, and clonotypes were aligned to IMGT TRB V, D and J references with MiTCR v1.1. The analysis was limited to V-J combinations with a frequency above 0.0001, which together covered 99.2% of repertoires. For each V-J combination, a TCR clonal expansion and chaos score was defined as F50 clonal expansion divided by the chaos observed in the TCRdist matrix. Features were reduced by Welch's t-statistics and random forest to 10 to 15 V-J combinations, which fed a naive Bayes classifier. Thyroid-blood repertoire similarity was quantified with the Morisita-Horn index. The public sequencing data were trimmed at Q25 with fastp and processed into clonotypes with MiXCR by TCRdb, which kept only in-frame beta chains. For every CDR3 protein sequence, its rows merge into one entry that carries the most common genes and DNA. What appears here as the V and J calls and clone size reflects TCRdb's work, not the paper's. The sample includes around 660,000 distinct CDR3 sequences, with about two fifths observed a single time. More than 2.5% of the sample belongs to the ten largest clones.

Broader findings and caveats from the paper: Among expanded thyroid clonotypes with frequency above 0.001, most also showed up in blood, which suggests that blood repertoires may reflect the thyroid immune response. Sample size was not statistically predetermined, and group allocation was not concealed from the investigators. In cross-validation, the 13-signature model distinguished ophthalmopathy from stable hyperthyroidism with just over 85% sensitivity and 81% to 82% specificity, while in the test set the corresponding values were about 80% and 75%. In validation, the model predicted ophthalmopathy progression with roughly 68% sensitivity and around 72% specificity; around twelve predicted patients were CT-confirmed with GO in a median of about 6.1 months.

Spanning cysteine to phenylalanine, the CDR3 consists of 16 amino acids. Of all the DNA, just the CDR3 is kept, 48 bases in frame from base 1. CDR1 MNHNS and CDR2 SASEGT are derived from the germline V gene. Trimming takes 6 bases off V and 2 bases off J; junction bases not matched to a gene: 8. Recombination linked TRBV6-1 to TRBJ2-5; TRBD1 matches 11 bases in the middle. The source of this sequence is an adult man with Graves' ophthalmopathy. Source material: peripheral blood. This receptor carries the CDR3 CASRQNRDRGQETQYF. DNA sequence: TGTGCCAGCAGACAGAACCGGGACAGGGGGCAAGAGACCCAGTACTTC.